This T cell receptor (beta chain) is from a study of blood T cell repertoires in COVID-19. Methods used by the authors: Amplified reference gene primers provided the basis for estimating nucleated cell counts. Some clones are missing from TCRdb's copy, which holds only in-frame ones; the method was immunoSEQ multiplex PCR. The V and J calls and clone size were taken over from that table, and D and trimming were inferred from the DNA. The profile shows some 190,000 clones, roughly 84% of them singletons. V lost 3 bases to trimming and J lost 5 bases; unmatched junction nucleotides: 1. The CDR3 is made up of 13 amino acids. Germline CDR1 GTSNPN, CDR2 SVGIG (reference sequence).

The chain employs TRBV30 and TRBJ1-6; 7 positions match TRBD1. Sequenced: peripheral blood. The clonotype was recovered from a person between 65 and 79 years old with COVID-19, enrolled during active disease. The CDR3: CAWSQGDNSPLHF. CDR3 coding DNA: TGTGCCTGGAGCCAGGGGGATAATTCACCCCTCCACTTT.